This T cell receptor beta chain was profiled in a study of monozygotic twins with inflammatory bowel disease. There are 14 residues in the CDR3. Germline-derived CDR1 and CDR2 are MNHEY and SVGAGI. UMIs with a 6-nucleotide sample barcode were added by template switching. After re-calling the 5' RACE reads, TCRdb lists one entry per CDR3 protein, DNA absent. In total, the table holds fewer than 550,000 distinct CDR3 sequences. The V call is TRBV6-5, the J call TRBJ2-5. Sequencing used blood. This sequence was found in a human donor with ulcerative colitis or Crohn's disease, or a healthy co-twin of an affected twin (not recorded which). Here the CDR3 reads CASSYSWTQETQYF.